The 24 T cell receptor beta chains listed next were all sequenced from one sample in a study of T-cell reconstitution after alpha-beta-depleted transplantation in children. Unique molecular identifiers tagged the TCRbeta library. From the PCR reads, TCRdb called clonotypes with MiXCR, one entry per CDR3 protein. The sample lists tens of thousands of distinct CDR3 sequences; about 6.3% were seen once. The material was PBMCs, mostly from graft donor cells, obtained 180 days after TCRalphabeta/CD19-depleted stem cell transplant. These receptors originate from a male patient between 10 and 17 years old who had a stem cell transplant for acute myeloid leukemia, so the T cells may come from the graft donor.

Ten or more counts support this clonotype. The gene calls are TRBV3-1 and TRBJ1-1; the D is unclear. The CDR3 loop spans 13 amino acids. Germline V lookup: CDR1 LGHDT, CDR2 YNNKEL (reference sequence). The V and J ends lost 3 bases and 4 bases respectively, with 9 bases between them. DNA of the CDR3: TGTGCCAGCAGCCATTGGATGGTCACTGAAGCTTTCTTT. Amino acids: CASSHWMVTEAFF.

This clonotype is labeled as medium-sized (0.01 to 0.1%). The J gene is TRBJ2-3, the V gene TRBV6-5, with D possibly being TRBD2 (6 bases). This CDR3 spans 12 amino acids. Germline lookup yields CDR1 MNHEY and CDR2 SVGAGI. Deletions cut 5 bases from V and 4 bases from J, with 7 bases between. DNA for the CDR3: TGTGCCAGCAGTGGAGGGGCAGATACGCAGTATTTT. It encodes CASSGGADTQYF.

This clonotype was detected ten times or more. V is TRBV7-9 and J is TRBJ2-7; D is perhaps TRBD1 (6 bases). Germline V CDR1 and CDR2: SEHNR, FQNEAQ (reference sequence). V was trimmed by 5 bases and J by 5 bases, leaving 16 bases between them. The CDR3 has 14 amino acids. The DNA for the CDR3 is TGTGCCAGCAGCGGAAGAAATTGGGACAACGAGCAGTACTTC. Encoded protein: CASSGRNWDNEQYF.

This clonotype was found many times. The chain couples TRBV12-3 or TRBV12-4 to TRBJ2-1; a possible D gene is TRBD2 (6 bases). V lost 5 bases and J lost 6, with 20 bases in between. The CDR3 consists of 16 residues. CDR3 in DNA: TGTGCCAGCAGTACCCCCCCCGGGAGCCGGCGCAATGAGCAGTTCTTC. Translating it yields CASSTPPGSRRNEQFF.

Only a few counts were recorded for this clonotype. The chain carries TRBV28 and TRBJ2-1; D might be TRBD1 or TRBD2, each matching 5 bases. The CDR3 runs 15 residues. Germline CDR1 is MDHEN and CDR2 is SYDVKM. Trimming left V 4 bases short and J 1 base short, with 11 bases between. The CDR3 bases are TGTGCCAGCAGTTGGTGGGGGTCGTCCTACAATGAGCAGTTCTTC. Translating gives CASSWWGSSYNEQFF.

At least ten counts were recorded for this clonotype. The V call is TRBV4-3, the J call TRBJ2-3; 11 positions match TRBD2. CDR1 LGHNA and CDR2 YSLEER come from the germline V gene. The CDR3 totals 15 residues. J gave up 4 bases and V 4 bases, and 4 bases lay outside the gene matches. The CDR3: CASSPLAGGADTQYF. In DNA, the CDR3 is TGCGCCAGCAGCCCCTTAGCGGGAGGGGCAGATACGCAGTATTTT.

The table lists this clonotype with many counts. Here the CDR3 reads CASTRSGQDTDTQYF. The DNA of the CDR3 is TGCGCCAGCACCCGATCGGGACAGGACACAGATACGCAGTATTTT. V gene TRBV5-1 combines with J gene TRBJ2-3, with 8 bases that match TRBD1. The CDR3 has 15 residues. V was clipped by 6 bases and J by 2 bases; unmatched bases: 8. The germline gives CDR1 SGHRS, CDR2 YFSETQ. The full variable domain, its missing parts supplied by reference TRBV5-1 and TRBJ2-3, is KAGVTQTPRYLIKTRGQQVTLSCSPISGHRSVSWYQQTPGQGLQFLFEYFSETQRNKGNFPGRFSGRQFSNSRSEMNVSTLELGDSALYLCASTRSGQDTDTQYFGPGTRLTVL.

This clonotype showed up many times. J is TRBJ2-2 and V is TRBV18, with D possibly matching TRBD2 (5 bases). Trimming cost V 2 bases and J 1 base, with 11 bases left between them. In germline, CDR1 is KGHSH, CDR2 LQKENI. This CDR3 is 16 amino acids long. CDR3 sequence reads: CASSPLLVQNTGELFF. The CDR3 DNA reads TGTGCCAGCTCACCATTACTAGTCCAGAACACCGGGGAGCTGTTTTTT.

This clonotype was counted ten times or more. The V and J genes are TRBV29-1 and TRBJ2-1; no clear D gene. The CDR3 length is 12 residues. V was shortened by 6 bases and J by 0 bases, with 6 bases between the two germline ends. Germline V gene sequence: CDR1 SQVTM, CDR2 ANQGSEA. The CDR3 sequence: CSVQASYNEQFF. CDR3 DNA sequence: TGCAGCGTGCAGGCCTCCTACAATGAGCAGTTCTTC.

This clonotype was recorded at least ten times. The V call is TRBV30, the J call TRBJ1-2; no reliable D call. The V gene's germline CDR1 is GTSNPN and CDR2 SVGIG (reference sequence). This CDR3 has 11 amino acids. V was pared by 2 bases and J by 4 bases, with 5 bases between. The CDR3 DNA is TGTGCCTGGAGTTCATTCTATGGCTACACCTTC. Its translation: CAWSSFYGYTF.

This clonotype was seen repeatedly, ten times or more. CDR3 region: CASSLGGLAPRRVYNEQFF. The CDR3 DNA reads as TGTGCCAGCAGTTTAGGGGGGCTAGCGCCGAGGAGGGTCTACAATGAGCAGTTCTTC. The chain combines TRBV28 with TRBJ2-1; D tentatively fits TRBD1 or TRBD2 (6 bases each). V shed 2 bases and J shed 3 bases, with 23 bases lying between them. The CDR3 runs to 19 residues. Germline-derived CDR1 and CDR2 are MDHEN and SYDVKM.

Ten or more counts support this clonotype. This chain links TRBV24-1 with TRBJ2-7; D remains unclear. V lost 3 bases to trimming and J lost 1 base, with 6 bases between them. Germline-derived CDR1 and CDR2 are KGHDR and SFDVKD. The CDR3 covers 13 residues. The CDR3 spells CATSDLSSYEQYF. CDR3 nucleotide sequence: TGTGCCACCAGTGATCTGAGTTCCTACGAGCAGTACTTC.

This clonotype was counted many times. The chain links TRBV7-2 to TRBJ1-1; D is perhaps TRBD1 (6 bases). Germline CDR1 SGHTA, CDR2 FQGNSA. V was shortened by 0 bases and J by 4 bases, with 12 bases between the two germline ends. The CDR3 totals 15 residues. The CDR3 coding sequence is TGTGCCAGCAGCTTAGCCAAGGGGGGGAGCACTGAAGCTTTCTTT. Its protein product is CASSLAKGGSTEAFF.

Ten or more counts support this clonotype. The rearrangement uses TRBV6-5 and TRBJ1-4; 7 positions match TRBD1. This CDR3 region has 15 residues. Germline V CDR1 and CDR2: MNHEY, SVGAGI. V was pared by 0 bases and J by 4 bases, with 2 bases of the junction left unmatched. CDR3 DNA sequence: TGTGCCAGCAGTTACTCGACAGGGTTTAATGAAAAACTGTTTTTT. It specifies CASSYSTGFNEKLFF.

This clonotype was seen at least ten times. The rearrangement uses TRBV5-6 and TRBJ2-5; a weak D match, TRBD2 (6 bases). CDR1 and CDR2 from the germline V gene are SGHDT and YYEEEE. V lost 6 bases to trimming and J lost 7 bases, with 13 bases between them. The CDR3 is 12 amino acids. CDR3 sequence (DNA): TGTGCCAGCACCCTTGGAGCGGGGACCCAGTACTTC. Translation: CASTLGAGTQYF. Using reference TRBV5-6 and TRBJ2-5 for the parts outside the CDR3, the full variable domain is DAGVTQSPTHLIKTRGQQVTLRCSPKSGHDTVSWYQQALGQGPQFIFQYYEEEERQRGNFPDRFSGHQFPNYSSELNVNALLLGDSALYLCASTLGAGTQYFGPGTRLLVL.

This clonotype is labeled medium-sized. This chain joins TRBV7-2 and TRBJ1-1; unclear D gene. The CDR3 sequence is 11 residues long. Germline assignment: CDR1 SGHTA and CDR2 FQGNSA. The germline V and J ends were trimmed by 6 bases and 2 bases, with 4 bases remaining between them. CDR3 DNA: TGTGCCAGCAGACATAACACTGAAGCTTTCTTT. This encodes CASRHNTEAFF.

This clonotype occurred many times. The chain has TRBV20-1 and TRBJ2-3; 7 nucleotides agree with TRBD1. Losses at the gene ends were 0 bases for V and 5 bases for J; bases not matched to a gene: 17. Germline CDR1 and CDR2: DFQATT and SNEGSKA (reference sequence). This CDR3 contains 18 residues. The CDR3 is CSARDPQRDSVFLDTQYF. DNA of the CDR3: TGCAGTGCTAGAGATCCACAGAGGGACAGTGTCTTTCTAGATACGCAGTATTTT.

This clonotype turned up a few times. The genes are TRBV25-1 and TRBJ1-2, with D maybe TRBD1 (6 bases). The germline V gene encodes CDR1 MGHDK and CDR2 SYGVNS. The CDR3 is made up of 14 amino acids. V was cut by 3 bases and J by 8 bases, with 16 bases left in between. CDR3 nucleotide sequence: TGTGCCAGCAGTGAGACTAGGGGGTACGGCGGCTACACCTTC. Residues: CASSETRGYGGYTF.

This clonotype occurred many times. The chain employs TRBV30 and TRBJ2-6; D gene ambiguous. Trimming stripped 7 bases from V and 0 bases from J, with 13 bases between. CDR1 is GTSNPN, CDR2 SVGIG, per germline (reference sequence). The CDR3 spans 15 residues. The CDR3 DNA follows: TGTGCCTCTTCCCCGGGCCCCTCTGGGGCCAACGTCCTGACTTTC. It encodes CASSPGPSGANVLTF.

This clonotype was counted many times. This rearrangement joins TRBV20-1 to TRBJ2-1; 13 bases map to TRBD2. The CDR3 extends over 15 amino acids. Germline V gives CDR1 DFQATT, CDR2 SNEGSKA (reference sequence). Germline trimming cut 6 bases from V and 3 bases from J; bases unmatched to any gene: 5. As DNA, the CDR3 is TGCAGTGCGCCGGGACTAGCGGGATTCTACAATGAGCAGTTCTTC. Translating gives CSAPGLAGFYNEQFF.

Ten or more counts support this clonotype. The V call is TRBV29-1, the J call TRBJ2-1; TRBD1 might be the D (6 bases). This CDR3 is 10 amino acids long. Germline CDR1 and CDR2: SQVTM and ANQGSEA. V was clipped by 7 bases and J by 15 bases, with 16 bases between them. The CDR3 reads CSASGSGVFF. DNA of the CDR3: TGCAGCGCTTCAGGGTCAGGGGTGTTCTTC.

In its sample, this clonotype ranks as medium-sized (0.01 to 0.1%). The genes are TRBV7-9 and TRBJ1-1; no clear D gene. Germline-derived CDR1 and CDR2 are SEHNR and FQNEAQ (reference sequence). V was pared by 0 bases and J by 11 bases, with 10 bases between. The CDR3 is made up of 12 amino acids. Written as DNA, the CDR3 is TGTGCCAGCAGCTTAGCAACCTCTGCGGCTTTCTTT. Translation gives CASSLATSAAFF.

By share, this clonotype ranks as medium-sized (0.01 to 0.1%). The chain links TRBV10-3 to TRBJ2-1; maybe TRBD2 (6 bases). The CDR3 is 14 amino acids. The germline V and J ends were trimmed by 2 bases and 6 bases, with 11 bases remaining between them. Germline V lookup: CDR1 ENHRY, CDR2 SYGVKD. The CDR3 loop is CAISEAGSSNEQFF. The CDR3, as DNA: TGTGCCATCAGTGAGGCGGGGAGCTCCAATGAGCAGTTCTTC.

This clonotype has a count of ten or more. The CDR3 DNA reads TGTGCCACCAGTGATCGGCAGGCGGGAAGCAACGAGCAGTACTTC. Its protein product is CATSDRQAGSNEQYF. The chain recombines TRBV24-1 with TRBJ2-7; possible D gene TRBD2, 6 bases. Per germline, CDR1 KGHDR and CDR2 SFDVKD. Trimming shortened V by 3 bases and J by 5 bases, and 16 bases separated the two germline ends. The CDR3 has 15 amino acids.